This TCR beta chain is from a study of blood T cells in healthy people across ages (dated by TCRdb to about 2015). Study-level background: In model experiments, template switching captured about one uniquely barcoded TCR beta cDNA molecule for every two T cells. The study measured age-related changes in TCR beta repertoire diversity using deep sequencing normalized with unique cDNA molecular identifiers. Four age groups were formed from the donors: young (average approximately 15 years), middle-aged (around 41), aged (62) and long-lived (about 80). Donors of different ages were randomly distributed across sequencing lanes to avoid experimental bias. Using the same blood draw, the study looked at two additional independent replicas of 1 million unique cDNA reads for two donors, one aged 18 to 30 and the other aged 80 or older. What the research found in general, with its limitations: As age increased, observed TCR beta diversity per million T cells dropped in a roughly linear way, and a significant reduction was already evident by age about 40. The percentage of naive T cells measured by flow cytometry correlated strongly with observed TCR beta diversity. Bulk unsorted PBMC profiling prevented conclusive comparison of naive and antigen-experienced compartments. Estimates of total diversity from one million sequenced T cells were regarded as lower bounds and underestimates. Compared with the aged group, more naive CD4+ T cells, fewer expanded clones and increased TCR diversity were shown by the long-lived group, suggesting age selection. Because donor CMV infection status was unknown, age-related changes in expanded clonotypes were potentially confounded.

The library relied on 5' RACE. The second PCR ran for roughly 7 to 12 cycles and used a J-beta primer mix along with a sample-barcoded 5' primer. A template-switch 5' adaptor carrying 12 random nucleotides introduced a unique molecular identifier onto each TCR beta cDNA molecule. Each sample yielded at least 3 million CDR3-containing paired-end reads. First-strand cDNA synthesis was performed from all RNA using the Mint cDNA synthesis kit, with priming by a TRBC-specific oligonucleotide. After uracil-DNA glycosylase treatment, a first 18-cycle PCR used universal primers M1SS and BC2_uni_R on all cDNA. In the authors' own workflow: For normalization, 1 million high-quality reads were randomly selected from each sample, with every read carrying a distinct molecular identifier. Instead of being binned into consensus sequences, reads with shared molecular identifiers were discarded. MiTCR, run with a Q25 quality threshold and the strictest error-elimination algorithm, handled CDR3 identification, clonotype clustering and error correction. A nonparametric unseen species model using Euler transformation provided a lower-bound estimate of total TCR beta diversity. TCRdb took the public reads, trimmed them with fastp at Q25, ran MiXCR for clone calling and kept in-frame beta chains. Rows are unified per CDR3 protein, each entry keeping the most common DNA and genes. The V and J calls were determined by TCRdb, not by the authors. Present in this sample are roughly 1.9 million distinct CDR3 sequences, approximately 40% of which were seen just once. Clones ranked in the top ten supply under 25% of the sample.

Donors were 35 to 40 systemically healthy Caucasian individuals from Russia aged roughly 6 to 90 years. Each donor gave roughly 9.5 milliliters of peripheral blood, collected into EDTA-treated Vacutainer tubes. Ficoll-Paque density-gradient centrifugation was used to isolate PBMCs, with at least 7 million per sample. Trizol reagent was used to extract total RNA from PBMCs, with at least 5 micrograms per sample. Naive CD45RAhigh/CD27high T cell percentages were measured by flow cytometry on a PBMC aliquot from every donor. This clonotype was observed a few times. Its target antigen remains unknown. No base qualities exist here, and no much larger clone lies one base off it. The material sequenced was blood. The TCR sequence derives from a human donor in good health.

The nucleotide sequence is TGTGCCTGGACCACGGGACTGGGGAACACTGAAGCTTTCTTT. Translated, it reads CAWTTGLGNTEAFF. The chain joins TRBV30 to TRBJ1-1; 5 matching bases give a weak D call of TRBD1. Including cysteine and phenylalanine, the CDR3 has 14 amino acids. Left in the record is the CDR3 DNA by itself, 42 bases read in frame from the first base. The germline V gene encodes CDR1 GTSNPN and CDR2 SVGIG (reference sequence). The V and J ends are trimmed by 4 bases and 1 base, leaving 13 bases between them. Extended through the reference TRBV30 and TRBJ1-1 proteins, this CDR3 yields the full variable domain: SQTIHQWPATLVQPVGSPLSLECTVEGTSNPNLYWYRQAAGRGLQLLFYSVGIGQISSEVPQNLSASRPQDRQFILSSKKLLLSDSGFYLCAWTTGLGNTEAFFGQGTRLTVV.